This T cell receptor beta chain was recovered during a study of cytomegalovirus exposure and HLA in healthy donors. Study outcomes and limitations: Reports described diagnosis of cytomegalovirus status by the classifier as highly specific and sensitive. Cytomegalovirus association was listed for roughly 160 TCR beta chains.

The 120-subject validation cohort, separate from the 666-subject first cohort, included the donors. Of note for this clone: Its antigen is currently unknown.

The trim removed 0 bases at V and 6 bases at J, leaving 2 bases unmatched. This CDR3 region has 14 residues. Per the germline V gene, CDR1 is SGHNT and CDR2 is YYREEE (reference sequence). Only in-frame clones appear in the TCRdb table, and some are missing; sequencing was by immunoSEQ multiplex PCR. The data hold about 44,000 clones, with 80% to 95% observed a single time. This rearrangement joins TRBV5-4 to TRBJ1-1; TRBD1 agrees at 10 bases. This TCR was sampled from a woman aged 18-30 years in good health and CMV-seronegative. Sequencing was done on a sample of PBMCs. The CDR3 coding sequence is TGTGCCAGCAGCTTGGAAGGACAGGGGGCTGAAGCTTTCTTT. It is translated as CASSLEGQGAEAFF.